The sequence of this T cell receptor (beta chain) was determined in a study of T cells in localized non-small cell lung cancer. Study-level results: One tumor region alone was sequenced, and heterogeneity therefore remains possible.

This clone was recorded once. Its specificity is not known. This CDR3 contains 14 residues. V shed 2 bases, J shed 8 bases, and the junction held 9 bases outside the gene matches. Looked up from germline, CDR1 is SGHRS and CDR2 is YFSETQ. TCRdb's table, derived via immunoSEQ multiplex PCR, lists solely in-frame clones and lacks some. The table records roughly 19,000 clones, 75% to 90% of them present only once. The sequenced sample was PBMCs, obtained before any cancer treatment. The rearrangement links TRBV5-1 to TRBJ1-1; TRBD1 agrees at 7 bases. This receptor was obtained from a man between 40 and 70 years old with stage II squamous cell lung carcinoma. The chain's CDR3 is CASSFGGKGQEAFF. CDR3 nucleotide sequence: TGCGCCAGCAGCTTTGGTGGAAAGGGACAGGAAGCTTTCTTT.